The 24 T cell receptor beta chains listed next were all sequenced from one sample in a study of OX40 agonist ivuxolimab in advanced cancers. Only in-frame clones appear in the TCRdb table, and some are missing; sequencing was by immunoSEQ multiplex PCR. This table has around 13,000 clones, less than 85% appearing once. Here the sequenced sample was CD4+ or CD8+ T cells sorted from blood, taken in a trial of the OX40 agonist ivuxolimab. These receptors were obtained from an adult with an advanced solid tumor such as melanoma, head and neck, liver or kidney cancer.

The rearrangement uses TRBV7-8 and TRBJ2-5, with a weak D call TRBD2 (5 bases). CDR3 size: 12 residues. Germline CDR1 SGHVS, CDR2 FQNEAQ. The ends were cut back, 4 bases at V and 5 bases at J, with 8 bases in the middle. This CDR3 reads CASSSWEETQYF. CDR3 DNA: TGTGCCAGCAGCTCCTGGGAGGAGACCCAGTACTTC.

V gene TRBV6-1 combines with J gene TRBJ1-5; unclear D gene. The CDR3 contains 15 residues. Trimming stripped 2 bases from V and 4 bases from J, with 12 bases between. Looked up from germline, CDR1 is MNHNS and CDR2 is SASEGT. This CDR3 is CASSESRMANQPQHF. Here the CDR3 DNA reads TGTGCCAGCAGTGAATCGCGGATGGCTAATCAGCCCCAGCATTTT.

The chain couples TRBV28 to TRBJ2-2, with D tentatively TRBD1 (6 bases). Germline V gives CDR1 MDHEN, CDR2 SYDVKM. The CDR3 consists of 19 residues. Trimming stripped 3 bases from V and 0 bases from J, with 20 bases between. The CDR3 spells CASSFPPGHATPNTGELFF. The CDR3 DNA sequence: TGTGCCAGCAGTTTCCCGCCGGGACACGCGACCCCGAACACCGGGGAGCTGTTTTTT.

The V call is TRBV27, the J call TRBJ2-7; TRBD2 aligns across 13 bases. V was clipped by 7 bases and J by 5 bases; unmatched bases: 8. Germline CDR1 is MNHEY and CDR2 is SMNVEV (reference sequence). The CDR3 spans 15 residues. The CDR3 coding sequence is TGTGCCAGCACCGGGACTAGCGGGAAAAGTGACGAGCAGTACTTC. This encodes CASTGTSGKSDEQYF.

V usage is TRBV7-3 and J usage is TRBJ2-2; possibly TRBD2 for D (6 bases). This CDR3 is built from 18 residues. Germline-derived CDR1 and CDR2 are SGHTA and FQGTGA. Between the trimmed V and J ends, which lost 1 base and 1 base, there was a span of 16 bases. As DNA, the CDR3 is TGTGCCAGCAGCTTAAACCCCACCCGGGGGAGGAACACCGGGGAGCTGTTTTTT. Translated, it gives CASSLNPTRGRNTGELFF.

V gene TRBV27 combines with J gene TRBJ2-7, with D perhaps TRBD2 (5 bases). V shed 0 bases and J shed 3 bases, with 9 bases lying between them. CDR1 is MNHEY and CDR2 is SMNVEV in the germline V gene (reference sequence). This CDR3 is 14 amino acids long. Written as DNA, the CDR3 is TGTGCCAGCAGTTTATCCCGCGCGGGCTACGAGCAGTACTTC. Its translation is CASSLSRAGYEQYF.

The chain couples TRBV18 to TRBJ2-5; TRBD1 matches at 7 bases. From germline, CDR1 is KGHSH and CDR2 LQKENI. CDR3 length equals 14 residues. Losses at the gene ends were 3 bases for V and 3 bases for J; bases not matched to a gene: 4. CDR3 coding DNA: TGTGCCAGCTCACCGACAGGGTCCAAAGAGACCCAGTACTTC. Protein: CASSPTGSKETQYF.

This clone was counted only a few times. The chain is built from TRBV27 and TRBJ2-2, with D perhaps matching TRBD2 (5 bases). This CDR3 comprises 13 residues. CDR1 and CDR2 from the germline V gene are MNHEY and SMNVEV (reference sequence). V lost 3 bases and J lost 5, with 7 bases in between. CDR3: CASSFGDTGELFF. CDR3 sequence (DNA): TGTGCCAGCAGTTTCGGGGATACCGGGGAGCTGTTTTTT.

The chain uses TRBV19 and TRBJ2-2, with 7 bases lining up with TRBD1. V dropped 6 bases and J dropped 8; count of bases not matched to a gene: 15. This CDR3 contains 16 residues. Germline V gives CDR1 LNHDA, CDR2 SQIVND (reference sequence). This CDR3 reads CASRPPQGYTTGELFF. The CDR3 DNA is TGTGCCAGTAGGCCACCACAGGGGTATACGACTGGGGAGCTGTTTTTT.

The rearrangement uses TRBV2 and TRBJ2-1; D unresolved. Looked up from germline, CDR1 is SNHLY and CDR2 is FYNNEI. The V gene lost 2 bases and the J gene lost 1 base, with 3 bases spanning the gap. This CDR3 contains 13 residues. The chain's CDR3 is CASSETSYNEQFF. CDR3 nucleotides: TGTGCCAGCAGTGAAACTTCCTACAATGAGCAGTTCTTC.

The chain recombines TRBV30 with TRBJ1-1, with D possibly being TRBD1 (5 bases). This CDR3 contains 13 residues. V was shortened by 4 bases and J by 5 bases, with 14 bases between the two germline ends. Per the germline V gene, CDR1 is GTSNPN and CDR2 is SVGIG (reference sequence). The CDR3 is CAWTPGTGTEAFF. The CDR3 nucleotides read TGTGCCTGGACCCCGGGGACCGGAACTGAAGCTTTCTTT. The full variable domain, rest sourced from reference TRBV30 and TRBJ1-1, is SQTIHQWPATLVQPVGSPLSLECTVEGTSNPNLYWYRQAAGRGLQLLFYSVGIGQISSEVPQNLSASRPQDRQFILSSKKLLLSDSGFYLCAWTPGTGTEAFFGQGTRLTVV.

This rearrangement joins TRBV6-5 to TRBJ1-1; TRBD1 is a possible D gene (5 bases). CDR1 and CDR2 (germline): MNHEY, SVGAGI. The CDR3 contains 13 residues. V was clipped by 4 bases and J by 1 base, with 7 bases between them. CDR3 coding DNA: TGTGCCAGCAGTTCCGGACAGAACACTGAAGCTTTCTTT. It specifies CASSSGQNTEAFF.

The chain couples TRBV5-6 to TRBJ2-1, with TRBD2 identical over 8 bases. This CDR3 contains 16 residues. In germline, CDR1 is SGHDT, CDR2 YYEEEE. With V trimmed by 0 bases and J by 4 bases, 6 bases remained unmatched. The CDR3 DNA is TGTGCCAGCAGCTTGGGAAGCGGGGGTTATTACAATGAGCAGTTCTTC. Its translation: CASSLGSGGYYNEQFF.

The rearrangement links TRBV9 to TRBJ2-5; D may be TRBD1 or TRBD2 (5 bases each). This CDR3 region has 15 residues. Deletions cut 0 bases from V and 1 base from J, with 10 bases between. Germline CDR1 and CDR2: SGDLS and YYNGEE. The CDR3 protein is CASSVGGTPQETQYF. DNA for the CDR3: TGTGCCAGCAGCGTAGGGGGGACCCCCCAAGAGACCCAGTACTTC.

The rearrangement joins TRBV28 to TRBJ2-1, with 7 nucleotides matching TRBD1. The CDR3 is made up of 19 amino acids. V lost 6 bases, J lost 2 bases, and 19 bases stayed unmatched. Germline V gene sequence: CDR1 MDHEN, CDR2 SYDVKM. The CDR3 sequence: CASSRGTAEIYYTYNEQFF. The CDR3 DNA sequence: TGTGCCAGCAGCCGTGGGACAGCCGAAATTTACTATACCTACAATGAGCAGTTCTTC.

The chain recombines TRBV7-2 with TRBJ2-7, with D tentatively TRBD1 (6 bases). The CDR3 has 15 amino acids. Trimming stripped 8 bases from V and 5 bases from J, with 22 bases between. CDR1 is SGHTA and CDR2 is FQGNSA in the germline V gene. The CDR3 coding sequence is TGTGCCAGCGTAAGGGCAGGGGCCCTTTTGGACGAGCAGTACTTC. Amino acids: CASVRAGALLDEQYF. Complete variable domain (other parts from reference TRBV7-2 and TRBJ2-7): GAGVSQSPSNKVTEKGKDVELRCDPISGHTALYWYRQSLGQGLEFLIYFQGNSAPDKSGLPSDRFSAERTGGSVSTLTIQRTQQEDSAVYLCASVRAGALLDEQYFGPGTRLTVT.

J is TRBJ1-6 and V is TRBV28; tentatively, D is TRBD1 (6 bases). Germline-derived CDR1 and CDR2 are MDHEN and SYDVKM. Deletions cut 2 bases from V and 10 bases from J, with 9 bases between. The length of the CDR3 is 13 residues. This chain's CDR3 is CASSLGGESPLHF. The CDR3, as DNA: TGTGCCAGCAGTTTAGGGGGCGAATCACCCCTCCACTTT.

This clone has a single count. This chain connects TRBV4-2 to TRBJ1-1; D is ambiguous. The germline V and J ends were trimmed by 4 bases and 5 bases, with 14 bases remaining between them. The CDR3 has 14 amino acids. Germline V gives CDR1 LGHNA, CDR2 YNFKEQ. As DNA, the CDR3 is TGTGCCAGCAGCCTCACTTTGGGTGGTACTGAAGCTTTCTTT. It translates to CASSLTLGGTEAFF.

CDR3 bases: TGTGCCAGCAGCAAAGGGACAGGGAGTCAGGGCTACGAGCAGTACTTC. This encodes CASSKGTGSQGYEQYF. The J gene is TRBJ2-7, the V gene TRBV5-5; TRBD1 agrees at 9 bases. The CDR3 runs 16 residues. The V and J ends lost 4 bases and 3 bases, in that order; junction bases with no gene match: 11. In germline, CDR1 is SGHKS, CDR2 YYEKEE (reference sequence).

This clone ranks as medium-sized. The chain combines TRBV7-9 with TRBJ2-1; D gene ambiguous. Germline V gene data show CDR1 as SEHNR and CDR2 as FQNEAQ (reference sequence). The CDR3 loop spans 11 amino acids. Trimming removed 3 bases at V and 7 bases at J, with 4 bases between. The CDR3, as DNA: TGTGCCAGCAGCTTTGGGAATGAGCAGTTCTTC. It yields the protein CASSFGNEQFF. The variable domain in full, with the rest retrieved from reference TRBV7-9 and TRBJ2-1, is DTGVSQNPRHKITKRGQNVTFRCDPISEHNRLYWYRQTLGQGPEFLTYFQNEAQLEKSRLLSDRFSAERPKGSFSTLEIQRTEQGDSAMYLCASSFGNEQFFGPGTRLTVL.

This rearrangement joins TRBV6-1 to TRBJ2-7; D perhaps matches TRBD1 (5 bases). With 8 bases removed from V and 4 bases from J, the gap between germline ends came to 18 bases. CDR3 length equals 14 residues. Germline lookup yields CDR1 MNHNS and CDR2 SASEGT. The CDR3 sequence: CASGQGPPPYEQYF. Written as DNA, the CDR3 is TGTGCCAGCGGACAAGGGCCTCCCCCTTACGAGCAGTACTTC.

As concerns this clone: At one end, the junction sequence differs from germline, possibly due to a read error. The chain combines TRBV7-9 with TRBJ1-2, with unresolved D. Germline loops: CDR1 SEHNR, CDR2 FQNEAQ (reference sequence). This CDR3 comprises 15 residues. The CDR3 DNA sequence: TGTGCCAGCAGGCCGGGTCAGGTAAAAAACTATGGCTACGCCTTC. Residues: CASRPGQVKNYGYAF.

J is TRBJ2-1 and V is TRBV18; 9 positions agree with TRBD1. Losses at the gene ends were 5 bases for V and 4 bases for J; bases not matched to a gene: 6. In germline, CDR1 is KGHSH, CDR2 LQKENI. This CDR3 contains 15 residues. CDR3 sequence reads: CASSTRDREYNEQFF. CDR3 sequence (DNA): TGTGCCAGCTCAACACGGGACAGGGAATACAATGAGCAGTTCTTC.

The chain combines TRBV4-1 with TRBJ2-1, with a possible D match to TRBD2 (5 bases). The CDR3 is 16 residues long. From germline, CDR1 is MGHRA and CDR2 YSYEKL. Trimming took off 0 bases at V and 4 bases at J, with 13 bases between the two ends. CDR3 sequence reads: CASSQDSSGVYNEQFF. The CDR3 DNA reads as TGCGCCAGCAGCCAAGATTCCAGCGGAGTTTACAATGAGCAGTTCTTC.